Listed here are 22 T cell receptor beta chains from one sample, sequenced in a study of cytomegalovirus exposure and HLA in healthy donors. The table came from immunoSEQ multiplex PCR; TCRdb's copy has only in-frame clones and leaves some out. The sample carries 220,000 or so clones, 87% recorded once. Sequencing was performed on PBMCs. The origin of the receptors is a woman aged 18-29 years in good health and CMV-seropositive.

CDR3 sequence: CASSLNRQGQFF. CDR3 DNA sequence: TGTGCCAGCAGCTTGAACCGTCAGGGGCAGTTCTTC. The chain uses TRBV5-6 and TRBJ2-1; D is possibly TRBD1 (5 bases). This CDR3 has 12 residues. The V and J ends lost 1 base and 12 bases respectively, with 11 bases between them. CDR1 and CDR2 (germline): SGHDT, YYEEEE.

The genes are TRBV10-3 and TRBJ2-3; 7 bases match TRBD1. This CDR3 has 13 residues. V shed 9 bases, J shed 2 bases, and the junction held 5 bases outside the gene matches. CDR1 and CDR2 (germline): ENHRY, SYGVKD. The CDR3: CAIGQAATDTQYF. Here the CDR3 DNA reads TGTGCCATAGGACAGGCGGCCACAGATACGCAGTATTTT.

J is TRBJ2-7 and V is TRBV5-4; D is possibly TRBD2 (6 bases). Germline values: CDR1 SGHNT, CDR2 YYREEE (reference sequence). This CDR3 spans 15 amino acids. V was shortened by 4 bases and J by 0 bases, with 14 bases between the two germline ends. The CDR3: CASSPGTLASYEQYF. CDR3 bases: TGTGCCAGCAGCCCCGGGACTCTGGCCTCCTACGAGCAGTACTTC.

The V call is TRBV5-1, the J call TRBJ1-1, with D unclear. With 2 bases removed from V and 0 bases from J, the gap between germline ends came to 11 bases. Germline loops: CDR1 SGHRS, CDR2 YFSETQ. CDR3 length: 15 residues. CDR3 in amino acids: CASSLTTGMNTEAFF. In DNA, the CDR3 is TGCGCCAGCAGCTTAACGACGGGGATGAACACTGAAGCTTTCTTT. Together with reference TRBV5-1 and TRBJ1-1, the CDR3 gives the full variable domain: KAGVTQTPRYLIKTRGQQVTLSCSPISGHRSVSWYQQTPGQGLQFLFEYFSETQRNKGNFPGRFSGRQFSNSRSEMNVSTLELGDSALYLCASSLTTGMNTEAFFGQGTRLTVV.

V is TRBV4-1 and J is TRBJ2-1; TRBD2 is a possible D gene (5 bases). Per the germline V gene, CDR1 is MGHRA and CDR2 is YSYEKL. The V end was cut by 4 bases, the J end by 6 bases, with 16 bases between. The length of the CDR3 is 15 residues. As DNA, the CDR3 is TGCGCCAGCAGCCCAAGCGGCTTCCGATCCAATGAGCAGTTCTTC. Translation: CASSPSGFRSNEQFF.

The chain carries TRBV18 and TRBJ2-7; 12 positions match TRBD2. CDR1 is KGHSH and CDR2 is LQKENI in the germline V gene. The J segment lost 4 bases and the V segment lost 2 bases, leaving 12 bases of the junction unmatched. The CDR3 extends over 18 amino acids. The CDR3 loop is CASSPGPLAGGPTYEQYF. The CDR3 DNA reads as TGTGCCAGCTCACCAGGTCCCCTAGCGGGAGGGCCGACTTACGAGCAGTACTTC.

This chain connects TRBV5-1 to TRBJ2-1; D not certain. Deletions cut 1 base from V and 7 bases from J, with 9 bases between. CDR3 size: 13 residues. Germline CDR1 is SGHRS and CDR2 is YFSETQ. CDR3 DNA sequence: TGCGCCAGCAGCTTGAGACAAGAGAATGAGCAGTTCTTC. It encodes CASSLRQENEQFF. Full variable domain (remainder filled in from reference TRBV5-1 and TRBJ2-1): KAGVTQTPRYLIKTRGQQVTLSCSPISGHRSVSWYQQTPGQGLQFLFEYFSETQRNKGNFPGRFSGRQFSNSRSEMNVSTLELGDSALYLCASSLRQENEQFFGPGTRLTVL.

The chain has TRBV7-6 and TRBJ2-1, with a possible D match to TRBD2 (6 bases). V lost 5 bases and J lost 13, with 12 bases in between. Germline-derived CDR1 and CDR2 are SGHVS and FNYEAQ. The CDR3 is 11 amino acids. In DNA, the CDR3 is TGTGCCAGCAGCGTCGGGACTGATCAGTTCTTC. This codes for CASSVGTDQFF.

The chain uses TRBV7-8 and TRBJ2-2; TRBD1 might be the D (6 bases). The CDR3 is 17 amino acids. Deletions cut 9 bases from V and 1 base from J, with 21 bases between. CDR1 and CDR2 from the germline V gene are SGHVS and FQNEAQ. CDR3 loop: CASPPPRTEKNTGELFF. The DNA of the CDR3 is TGTGCCAGTCCGCCGCCCCGGACAGAAAAGAACACCGGGGAGCTGTTTTTT.

The chain links TRBV27 to TRBJ1-3; 10 positions match TRBD1. The CDR3 runs to 15 residues. V dropped 11 bases and J dropped 2; count of bases not matched to a gene: 9. In germline, CDR1 is MNHEY, CDR2 SMNVEV (reference sequence). The CDR3 loop is CARYRDRGPGNTIYF. In nucleotides, the CDR3 is TGTGCCCGTTACCGGGACAGGGGTCCTGGAAACACCATATATTTT.

The gene calls are TRBV9 and TRBJ2-7; 7 nucleotides line up with TRBD2. J was trimmed by 0 bases and V by 4 bases; bases with no gene match: 10. This CDR3 contains 16 residues. Germline assignment: CDR1 SGDLS and CDR2 YYNGEE. Here the CDR3 DNA reads TGTGCCAGCAGCTCCACCCTTGCGGGAGACTCCTACGAGCAGTACTTC. Translated: CASSSTLAGDSYEQYF.

The rearrangement uses TRBV28 and TRBJ2-7; 8 bases are a match to TRBD2. The CDR3 covers 14 residues. Germline V CDR1 and CDR2: MDHEN, SYDVKM. The V and J ends lost 3 bases and 2 bases, in that order; junction bases with no gene match: 3. The CDR3 here is CASSLWRGAYEQYF. The CDR3 DNA sequence: TGTGCCAGCAGTTTGTGGCGGGGGGCCTACGAGCAGTACTTC.

This chain uses TRBV2 with TRBJ1-1; D gene unclear. Per the germline V gene, CDR1 is SNHLY and CDR2 is FYNNEI. The V gene lost 5 bases and the J gene lost 6 bases, with 13 bases spanning the gap. The CDR3 has 13 residues. CDR3 coding DNA: TGTGCCAGCAGTTATAGCGTTGGGGCTGAAGCTTTCTTT. Translated: CASSYSVGAEAFF.

The chain joins TRBV27 to TRBJ2-1; 9 bases are shared with TRBD2. The V segment lost 8 bases and the J segment 5 bases; nucleotides outside the gene matches: 7. The CDR3 is 14 residues long. Germline CDR1 is MNHEY and CDR2 is SMNVEV (reference sequence). The CDR3 coding sequence is TGTGCCAGCGGAACTAGCGGGTATAACAATGAGCAGTTCTTC. Encoded protein: CASGTSGYNNEQFF.

The chain has TRBV7-9 and TRBJ1-2, with 7 bases that match TRBD1. The CDR3 has 13 residues. V lost 4 bases and J lost 2; bases outside the gene matches: 1. Germline lookup yields CDR1 SEHNR and CDR2 FQNEAQ (reference sequence). Here the CDR3 DNA reads TGTGCCAGCAGCTCGGGACAGAACTATGGCTACACCTTC. It yields the protein CASSSGQNYGYTF.

This clone has just a few counts. This chain joins TRBV4-1 and TRBJ2-7; 7 bases line up with TRBD2. CDR1 MGHRA and CDR2 YSYEKL come from the germline V gene. J lost 4 bases, V lost 0 bases, and 6 bases had no gene match. CDR3 size: 15 residues. The CDR3 protein is CASSQEGNGRYEQYF. The DNA of the CDR3 is TGCGCCAGCAGCCAAGAGGGCAACGGGAGGTACGAGCAGTACTTC.

The chain links TRBV7-8 to TRBJ2-1; D gene ambiguous. From germline, CDR1 is SGHVS and CDR2 FQNEAQ. With 3 bases removed from V and 12 bases from J, the gap between germline ends came to 12 bases. This CDR3 has 12 amino acids. The DNA for the CDR3 is TGTGCCAGCAGCTTCTCCGCGATGCGGCAGTTCTTC. This encodes CASSFSAMRQFF.

This clone came up a few times. The J gene is TRBJ2-5, the V gene TRBV19, with TRBD1 identical over 8 bases. The CDR3 length is 15 residues. V dropped 6 bases and J dropped 4; count of bases not matched to a gene: 10. CDR1 LNHDA and CDR2 SQIVND come from the germline V gene (reference sequence). Here the CDR3 reads CASSTTGEGSETQYF. The CDR3 DNA reads TGTGCCAGTAGCACGACAGGGGAAGGGTCAGAGACCCAGTACTTC. Full variable domain (outside the CDR3, taken from reference TRBV19 and TRBJ2-5): DGGITQSPKYLFRKEGQNVTLSCEQNLNHDAMYWYRQDPGQGLRLIYYSQIVNDFQKGDIAEGYSVSREKKESFPLTVTSAQKNPTAFYLCASSTTGEGSETQYFGPGTRLLVL.

The table lists this clone with a count of one. The chain uses TRBV19 and TRBJ1-4; weak D call: TRBD1 (5 bases). V was pared by 5 bases and J by 8 bases, with 21 bases between. The CDR3 contains 16 residues. From germline, CDR1 is LNHDA and CDR2 SQIVND (reference sequence). CDR3 amino acids: CASSRGDPALGEKLFF. The CDR3 DNA reads TGTGCCAGTAGTCGGGGGGACCCCGCATTGGGGGAAAAACTGTTTTTT.

The V gene is TRBV6-5, the J gene TRBJ1-5; 9 bases are a match to TRBD1. Germline V gene lookup returns CDR1 MNHEY and CDR2 SVGAGI. With V trimmed by 6 bases and J by 2 bases, 2 bases remained unmatched. The CDR3 contains 14 residues. CDR3 sequence reads: CASRRQGGNQPQHF. CDR3 sequence (DNA): TGTGCCAGCAGACGACAGGGGGGCAATCAGCCCCAGCATTTT.

V and J are TRBV9 and TRBJ2-7, with 7 bases identical to TRBD2. Trimming removed 0 bases from V and 4 bases from J; junction bases left unmatched: 4. CDR3 length: 14 amino acids. Germline lookup yields CDR1 SGDLS and CDR2 YYNGEE. The CDR3 DNA reads TGTGCCAGCAGCGTAGGCGGGAGCGAATACGAGCAGTACTTC. Its protein is CASSVGGSEYEQYF.

The chain is built from TRBV11-2 and TRBJ1-1, with a tentative D call TRBD1 (5 bases). Germline loops: CDR1 SGHAT, CDR2 FQNNGV. The CDR3 contains 15 residues. With 1 base removed from V and 1 base from J, the gap between germline ends came to 10 bases. CDR3 region: CASSLVGGWNTEAFF. As DNA, the CDR3 is TGTGCCAGCAGCTTAGTGGGGGGTTGGAACACTGAAGCTTTCTTT.